Listed here are 23 T cell receptor beta chains from one sample, sequenced in a study of identical twins. Via MiXCR, TCRdb re-called the 5' RACE reads, giving one row per CDR3 protein. The data contain 600,000 to 800,000 distinct CDR3 sequences, 21% of them singletons. These data were also filed under a second study, of T cells expressing NK-cell markers.

What was sequenced was PBMCs. These TCRs come from a woman aged 18-29 years in good health.

This clonotype has more than one count but fewer than ten. The chain joins TRBV19 to TRBJ2-1; 8 nucleotides agree with TRBD2. Germline V gene data show CDR1 as LNHDA and CDR2 as SQIVND (reference sequence). The ends lost 10 bases at V and 11 bases at J; junction bases unmatched: 7. This CDR3 region has 11 residues. DNA of the CDR3: TGTGCCATCACTAGCGGATCAAAGCAGTTCTTC. Encoded protein: CAITSGSKQFF.

In its sample, this clonotype was seen a few times. This sequence joins TRBV5-1 and TRBJ2-1; 9 bases are shared with TRBD2. Germline V gene sequence: CDR1 SGHRS, CDR2 YFSETQ. This CDR3 has 15 residues. Trimming removed 4 bases from V and 3 bases from J; junction bases left unmatched: 5. The CDR3 DNA follows: TGCGCCAGCAGCCCAAGCGGGAGGAACTACAATGAGCAGTTCTTC. Its translation is CASSPSGRNYNEQFF.

CDR3 DNA sequence: TGTGCCATCAGTGTCGGCAGCGGCAATCAGCCCCAGCATTTT. As protein: CAISVGSGNQPQHF. The genes are TRBV10-3 and TRBJ1-5; D remains ambiguous. This CDR3 comprises 14 residues. V was cut by 4 bases and J by 2 bases, with 9 bases left in between. Germline V gene sequence: CDR1 ENHRY, CDR2 SYGVKD.

The V gene is TRBV6-1, the J gene TRBJ2-1; 11 positions match TRBD2. Trimming cost V 11 bases and J 2 bases; bases outside gene matches: 5. The germline CDR1 and CDR2 sequences are MNHNS and SASEGT. The CDR3 runs to 14 residues. The CDR3 DNA reads TGTGCCGCTAGCGGGGGGACTACCTACAATGAGCAGTTCTTC. Translated, it gives CAASGGTTYNEQFF.

There are a few counts of this clonotype. The gene calls are TRBV12-3 or TRBV12-4 and TRBJ1-1; no firm D call. V lost 8 bases, J lost 1 base, and 11 bases lay in between. The CDR3 extends over 13 amino acids. CDR3 in DNA: TGTGCCAGCGCCTGGTGGCAGAACACTGAAGCTTTCTTT. This sequence encodes CASAWWQNTEAFF.

J is TRBJ2-5 and V is TRBV7-2; no reliable D call. The CDR3 has 14 residues. Per germline, CDR1 SGHTA and CDR2 FQGNSA. Trimming removed 1 base at V and 5 bases at J, with 11 bases between. CDR3 in amino acids: CASSLGPYAETQYF. In DNA, the CDR3 is TGTGCCAGCAGCTTAGGCCCGTACGCTGAGACCCAGTACTTC.

In the case of this clonotype: The conserved final phenylalanine or tryptophan is absent from the CDR3, which likely points to a read error. No DNA is shown, since the ends of the CDR3 on it are uncertain; the CDR3 is the one TCRdb lists. The CDR3 protein is CASSWIKTMET. V is TRBV7-9 and J is TRBJ1-1. Inclusive of both ends, the CDR3 amounts to 11 amino acids. Looked up from germline, CDR1 is SEHNR and CDR2 is FQNEAQ (reference sequence).

This clonotype came up many times. The junction shows a germline mismatch at one end, possibly a read error. CDR3 region: CASSYSDTQYF. CDR3 coding DNA: TGTGCCAGCAGCTACTCAGATACGCAGTATTTT. The V call is TRBV6-5, the J call TRBJ2-3, with D unclear. CDR1 is MNHEY, CDR2 SVGAGI, per germline. The CDR3 extends over 11 amino acids.

The CDR3 DNA reads TGTGCCAGCAGTTGGGAGAGCTCCTACGAGCAGTACTTC. It encodes CASSWESSYEQYF. The rearrangement links TRBV2 to TRBJ2-7, with D tentatively TRBD2 (5 bases). The germline gives CDR1 SNHLY, CDR2 FYNNEI. Trimming pared 5 bases from V and 0 bases from J, leaving 8 bases between. The CDR3 sequence is 13 residues long.

This clonotype has just a few counts. The rearrangement uses TRBV2 and TRBJ2-3; 7 bases fit TRBD2. After removal of 6 bases from V and 6 bases from J, the junction contained 12 bases not matched to a gene. This CDR3 contains 15 residues. The germline V gene has CDR1 SNHLY and CDR2 FYNNEI. CDR3: CASSPRGSGIDTQYF. For the CDR3, the DNA is TGTGCCAGCAGCCCCCGGGGGAGCGGGATTGATACGCAGTATTTT.

This clonotype showed up just a few times. The junction departs from germline at one end; a sequencing error may be responsible. The rearrangement links TRBV6-6 to TRBJ1-2; a possible D gene is TRBD1 (5 bases). The V gene's germline CDR1 is MNHNY and CDR2 SVGAGI (reference sequence). The CDR3 has 12 amino acids. This chain's CDR3 is CASFTGAYGCTF. The CDR3 nucleotides are TGTGCCAGCTTTACCGGGGCGTATGGCTGCACCTTC.

This clonotype was counted a few times. The chain has TRBV7-9 and TRBJ1-3; D call uncertain. With 1 base removed from V and 3 bases from J, the gap between germline ends came to 13 bases. CDR3 length: 16 amino acids. Germline V CDR1 and CDR2: SEHNR, FQNEAQ (reference sequence). The CDR3, as DNA: TGTGCCAGCAGCTTAGACGGCAGGTTGCATGGAAACACCATATATTTT. It codes for CASSLDGRLHGNTIYF.

The V and J genes are TRBV4-3 and TRBJ2-7; unclear D gene. The CDR3 runs 13 residues. From germline, CDR1 is LGHNA and CDR2 YSLEER. V was shortened by 5 bases and J by 6 bases, with 14 bases between the two germline ends. The CDR3 DNA sequence: TGCGCCAGCAGCAAGACCGCTCGGTTCGAGCAGTACTTC. Its protein is CASSKTARFEQYF.

The V call is TRBV7-8, the J call TRBJ1-1; a weak D match, TRBD1 (5 bases). V was pared by 4 bases and J by 8 bases, with 14 bases between. Germline V lookup: CDR1 SGHVS, CDR2 FQNEAQ. This CDR3 has 13 residues. CDR3 coding DNA: TGTGCCAGCAGCTCTAACCGGGACGGCGAAGCTTTCTTT. Protein: CASSSNRDGEAFF.

In this sample, this clonotype turned up a few times. The V call is TRBV12-5, the J call TRBJ2-1; 13 nucleotides align to TRBD2. Germline values: CDR1 LGHNT, CDR2 FRNRAP. The junction had 7 bases not matched to a gene; V was cut back by 7 bases and J by 7 bases. This CDR3 has 15 amino acids. CDR3 sequence (DNA): TGTGCTAGTGCAACTAGCGGGGGGGCCGGGAATGAGCAGTTCTTC. It yields the protein CASATSGGAGNEQFF.

This clonotype was detected a few times. The chain combines TRBV15 with TRBJ2-7, with 9 nucleotides matching TRBD1. Losses at the gene ends were 2 bases for V and 5 bases for J; bases not matched to a gene: 4. From germline, CDR1 is LNHNV and CDR2 YYDKDF (reference sequence). The CDR3 runs to 14 residues. CDR3 region: CATSRWTGADEQYF. The CDR3, as DNA: TGTGCCACCAGCAGATGGACAGGGGCGGACGAGCAGTACTTC.

The V call is TRBV20-1, the J call TRBJ2-5; D possibly corresponds to TRBD1 (5 bases). The CDR3 has 13 amino acids. The germline V gene has CDR1 DFQATT and CDR2 SNEGSKA (reference sequence). Trimming left V 6 bases short and J 2 bases short, with 13 bases between. CDR3 nucleotides: TGCAGTGCCTATTCAGGGAATCAAGAGACCCAGTACTTC. It encodes CSAYSGNQETQYF.

The table lists this clonotype with a few counts. The CDR3 region is CASSLLGRAGDSPNTEAFF. The CDR3 bases are TGCGCCAGCAGCTTGTTGGGAAGGGCAGGGGACTCACCGAACACTGAAGCTTTCTTT. The chain combines TRBV5-1 with TRBJ1-1; weak D call: TRBD1 (6 bases). CDR1 is SGHRS, CDR2 YFSETQ, per germline. V lost 1 base to trimming and J lost 1 base, with 23 bases between them. The CDR3 runs to 19 residues.

This clonotype was counted a few times. The V and J genes are TRBV5-1 and TRBJ2-6; D remains ambiguous. This CDR3 has 18 amino acids. The germline V gene encodes CDR1 SGHRS and CDR2 YFSETQ. V lost 0 bases and J lost 0, with 13 bases in between. DNA for the CDR3: TGCGCCAGCAGCTTGGCCCCGACTGTGAGCTCTGGGGCCAACGTCCTGACTTTC. Protein: CASSLAPTVSSGANVLTF.

The chain recombines TRBV6-1 with TRBJ2-4; 9 nucleotides agree with TRBD1. Germline lookup yields CDR1 MNHNS and CDR2 SASEGT. The CDR3 runs to 17 residues. Trimming at V came to 4 bases and at J to 0 bases, leaving 7 bases not matched to a gene. As DNA, the CDR3 is TGTGCCAGCAGTGCGGGACAGGGTAACTTAGCCAAAAACATTCAGTACTTC. It translates to CASSAGQGNLAKNIQYF.

This chain connects TRBV12-3 or TRBV12-4 to TRBJ2-2; 8 nucleotides agree with TRBD2. There are 15 residues in the CDR3. The junction had 7 bases not matched to a gene; V was cut back by 7 bases and J by 3 bases. DNA of the CDR3: TGTGCCAGCAACCAGCGGGAGTGGGACACCGGGGAGCTGTTTTTT. Translation: CASNQREWDTGELFF.

Only a few counts were recorded for this clonotype. V is TRBV20-1 and J is TRBJ2-1; D gene uncertain. Trimming stripped 7 bases from V and 4 bases from J, with 11 bases between. CDR1 and CDR2 from the germline V gene are DFQATT and SNEGSKA (reference sequence). The CDR3 has 12 residues. CDR3 DNA sequence: TGCAGTGGGAGTAGAGAGTACAATGAGCAGTTCTTC. Its translation is CSGSREYNEQFF.

The V call is TRBV27, the J call TRBJ2-3, with D maybe TRBD2 (5 bases). This CDR3 region has 14 residues. From germline, CDR1 is MNHEY and CDR2 SMNVEV (reference sequence). Trimming stripped 3 bases from V and 6 bases from J, with 13 bases between. This CDR3 reads CASSFRTSGDTQYF. In DNA form, the CDR3 reads TGTGCCAGCAGTTTCCGGACTTCGGGTGATACGCAGTATTTT.